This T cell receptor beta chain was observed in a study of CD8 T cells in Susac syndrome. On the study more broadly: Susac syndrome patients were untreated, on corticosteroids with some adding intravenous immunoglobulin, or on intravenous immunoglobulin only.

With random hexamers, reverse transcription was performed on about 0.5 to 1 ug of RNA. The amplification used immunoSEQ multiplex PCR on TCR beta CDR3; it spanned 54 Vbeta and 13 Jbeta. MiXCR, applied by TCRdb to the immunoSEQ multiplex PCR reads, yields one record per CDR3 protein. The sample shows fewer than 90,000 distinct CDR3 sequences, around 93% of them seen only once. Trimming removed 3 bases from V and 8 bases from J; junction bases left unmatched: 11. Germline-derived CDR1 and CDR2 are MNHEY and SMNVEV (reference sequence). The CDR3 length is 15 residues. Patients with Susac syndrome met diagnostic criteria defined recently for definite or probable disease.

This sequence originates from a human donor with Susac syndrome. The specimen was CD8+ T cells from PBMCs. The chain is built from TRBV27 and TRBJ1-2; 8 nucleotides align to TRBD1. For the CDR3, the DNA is TGTGCCAGCAGTTTGACCGGGACAGGCATACTCGGCTACACCTTC. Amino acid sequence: CASSLTGTGILGYTF.